These T cell receptor beta chains were read from a single sample in a study of T cell responses to AZD1222 COVID-19 vaccine. Sequencing was performed with immunoSEQ multiplex PCR; in TCRdb, only in-frame clones are kept and a portion is missing. This table has approximately 150,000 clones, about 92% appearing once. The source was peripheral blood, collected 28 days after the second AZD1222 dose. The source is an adult who received the AZD1222 COVID-19 vaccine. Both conserved end residues are part of each CDR3. A D gene is named only where the DNA matches it firmly. The listing skips clone size in some rows; elsewhere it reads once, few, many or a size class.

J gene: TRBJ2-1
V gene: TRBV18
CDR3 length: 15
clone size: .
D gene: .
CDR3 protein: CASSVGAGVENEQFF
CDR3 DNA: TGTGCCAGCTCGGTCGGGGCCGGCGTAGAGAATGAGCAGTTCTTC

J gene: TRBJ2-2
V gene: TRBV28
CDR3 length: 15
clone size: .
D gene: .
CDR3 protein: CASNPAGANTGELFF
CDR3 DNA: TGTGCCAGCAATCCAGCCGGGGCGAACACCGGGGAGCTGTTTTTT

J gene: TRBJ1-2
V gene: TRBV7-2
CDR3 length: 16
clone size: few
D gene: .
CDR3 protein: CASSLAHTSLGYGYTF
CDR3 DNA: TGTGCCAGCAGCTTAGCGCATACCTCCCTCGGATATGGCTACACCTTC

J gene: TRBJ1-5
V gene: TRBV30
CDR3 length: 14
clone size: .
D gene: .
CDR3 protein: CAWSVLQGNQPQHF
CDR3 DNA: TGTGCCTGGAGTGTATTGCAGGGCAATCAGCCCCAGCATTTT

J gene: TRBJ1-2
V gene: TRBV28
CDR3 length: 13
clone size: .
D gene: .
CDR3 protein: CASSSTDSYGYTF
CDR3 DNA: TGTGCCAGCAGTTCCACCGACAGTTATGGCTACACCTTC

J gene: TRBJ1-6
V gene: TRBV28
CDR3 length: 15
clone size: .
D gene: .
CDR3 protein: CASSLFRGGSSPLHF
CDR3 DNA: TGTGCCAGCAGTTTATTTCGGGGGGGTTCATCACCCCTCCACTTT

J gene: TRBJ1-6
V gene: TRBV6-6
CDR3 length: 15
clone size: .
D gene: .
CDR3 protein: CASSYRAGNNSPLHF
CDR3 DNA: TGTGCCAGCAGTTACAGGGCGGGTAATAATTCACCCCTCCACTTT

J gene: TRBJ1-2
V gene: TRBV6-5
CDR3 length: 16
clone size: .
D gene: .
CDR3 protein: CASSYSRSGAGYGYTF
CDR3 DNA: TGTGCCAGCAGTTACTCGAGGTCCGGGGCGGGCTATGGCTACACCTTC

J gene: TRBJ1-4
V gene: TRBV4-1
CDR3 length: 17
clone size: .
D gene: TRBD1
CDR3 protein: CASSRPVTGAGDEKLFF
CDR3 DNA: TGCGCCAGCAGCCGACCCGTTACAGGGGCCGGCGATGAAAAACTGTTTTTT

J gene: TRBJ2-2
V gene: TRBV10-3
CDR3 length: 17
clone size: .
D gene: TRBD2
CDR3 protein: CAITGTSGIANTGELFF
CDR3 DNA: TGTGCCATCACTGGGACTAGCGGGATAGCGAACACCGGGGAGCTGTTTTTT

J gene: TRBJ1-2
V gene: TRBV2
CDR3 length: 16
clone size: .
D gene: .
CDR3 protein: CASSLTRGVFGDGYTF
CDR3 DNA: TGTGCCAGCAGCTTAACGAGGGGCGTCTTCGGGGATGGCTACACCTTC

J gene: TRBJ2-1
V gene: TRBV7-9
CDR3 length: 14
clone size: .
D gene: .
CDR3 protein: CASSISGSNNEQFF
CDR3 DNA: TGTGCCAGCAGCATCTCCGGGAGCAACAATGAGCAGTTCTTC

J gene: TRBJ1-3
V gene: TRBV27
CDR3 length: 13
clone size: .
D gene: .
CDR3 protein: CASRPGSGYTIYF
CDR3 DNA: TGTGCCAGCAGGCCAGGGTCGGGGTACACCATATATTTT

J gene: TRBJ1-5
V gene: TRBV28
CDR3 length: 14
clone size: .
D gene: TRBD1
CDR3 protein: CASSDRGRNQPQHF
CDR3 DNA: TGTGCCAGCAGTGACAGGGGAAGGAATCAGCCCCAGCATTTT

J gene: TRBJ1-3
V gene: TRBV12-3/TRBV12-4
CDR3 length: 13
clone size: .
D gene: .
CDR3 protein: CASSVTGFRTIYF
CDR3 DNA: TGTGCCAGCAGTGTAACAGGGTTCCGCACCATATATTTT

J gene: TRBJ2-2
V gene: TRBV27
CDR3 length: 16
clone size: .
D gene: TRBD1
CDR3 protein: CASSHPSGQSTGELFF
CDR3 DNA: TGTGCCAGCAGTCACCCTTCGGGACAGAGCACCGGGGAGCTGTTTTTT

J gene: TRBJ2-7
V gene: TRBV2
CDR3 length: 12
clone size: .
D gene: .
CDR3 protein: CASTPSSYEQYF
CDR3 DNA: TGTGCCAGCACCCCTAGTTCCTACGAGCAGTACTTC

J gene: TRBJ1-3
V gene: TRBV11-3
CDR3 length: 15
clone size: .
D gene: .
CDR3 protein: CASSLAASSGNTIYF
CDR3 DNA: TGTGCCAGCAGCTTAGCGGCTAGCTCTGGAAACACCATATATTTT

J gene: TRBJ1-5
V gene: TRBV7-3
CDR3 length: 15
clone size: .
D gene: TRBD1
CDR3 protein: CASSSTGTGIQPQHF
CDR3 DNA: TGTGCCAGCAGCTCGACCGGGACAGGGATTCAGCCCCAGCATTTT

J gene: TRBJ1-3
V gene: TRBV3-1/TRBV3-2
CDR3 length: 16
clone size: .
D gene: .
CDR3 protein: CASSQLPGTDGNTIYF
CDR3 DNA: TGTGCCAGCAGCCAACTTCCCGGTACAGATGGAAACACCATATATTTT

J gene: TRBJ2-7
V gene: TRBV28
CDR3 length: 16
clone size: .
D gene: TRBD1
CDR3 protein: CASSSPGQEGSYEQYF
CDR3 DNA: TGTGCCAGCAGTTCACCGGGACAGGAGGGCTCCTACGAGCAGTACTTC

J gene: TRBJ1-5
V gene: TRBV19
CDR3 length: 14
clone size: .
D gene: TRBD1
CDR3 protein: CASSPLTGGQPQHF
CDR3 DNA: TGTGCCAGTAGTCCATTGACAGGGGGTCAGCCCCAGCATTTT

J gene: TRBJ2-2
V gene: TRBV27
CDR3 length: 13
clone size: once
D gene: .
CDR3 protein: CASSLWGTGELFF
CDR3 DNA: TGTGCCAGCAGTTTATGGGGTACCGGGGAGCTGTTTTTT

J gene: TRBJ1-5
V gene: TRBV19
CDR3 length: 14
clone size: .
D gene: TRBD1
CDR3 protein: CASGRTGGNQPQHF
CDR3 DNA: TGTGCCAGTGGCAGGACAGGCGGTAATCAGCCCCAGCATTTT

J gene: TRBJ1-3
V gene: TRBV3-1/TRBV3-2
CDR3 length: 14
clone size: .
D gene: .
CDR3 protein: CASSQATGTYTIYF
CDR3 DNA: TGTGCCAGCAGCCAAGCGACAGGTACCTACACCATATATTTT

J gene: TRBJ2-7
V gene: TRBV10-3
CDR3 length: 12
clone size: .
D gene: TRBD1
CDR3 protein: CASGGQGLEQYF
CDR3 DNA: TGTGCCAGCGGGGGACAGGGACTCGAGCAGTACTTC

J gene: TRBJ2-2
V gene: TRBV7-8
CDR3 length: 11
clone size: .
D gene: .
CDR3 protein: CASSRSRELFF
CDR3 DNA: TGTGCCAGCAGCCGTAGCCGGGAGCTGTTTTTT

J gene: TRBJ2-1
V gene: TRBV7-6
CDR3 length: 15
clone size: .
D gene: TRBD1
CDR3 protein: CASSARDSKINEQFF
CDR3 DNA: TGTGCCAGCAGCGCTCGGGACAGTAAAATCAATGAGCAGTTCTTC

J gene: TRBJ2-1
V gene: TRBV4-1
CDR3 length: 14
clone size: .
D gene: TRBD2
CDR3 protein: CASSQEGLANEQFF
CDR3 DNA: TGCGCCAGCAGCCAAGAGGGACTAGCCAATGAGCAGTTCTTC

J gene: TRBJ1-6
V gene: TRBV28
CDR3 length: 13
clone size: .
D gene: .
CDR3 protein: CASSDTYNSPLHF
CDR3 DNA: TGTGCCAGCAGTGACACCTATAATTCACCCCTCCACTTT

J gene: TRBJ2-3
V gene: TRBV7-9
CDR3 length: 13
clone size: .
D gene: .
CDR3 protein: CASRSLGLDTQYF
CDR3 DNA: TGTGCCAGCAGATCCCTGGGCTTAGATACGCAGTATTTT